The T cell receptor beta chain under discussion was sequenced for a study of T cell repertoires in cytomegalovirus infection. Study summary: Both recently identified HLA-C-restricted and well-studied HLA-B-restricted CMV epitopes were used in the study. Matching HLA type, along with CMV infection, was indicated by public TCR beta signatures. Study conclusions and caveats: CMV carriers having the relevant HLA were flagged by cumulative public TCR beta family frequency. The ex vivo response showed dominance by HLA-C-restricted CMV-specific TCR beta clonotypes.

TCRdb re-called the reads with MiXCR, one entry per CDR3 protein. The repertoire consists of under 850,000 distinct CDR3 sequences, with roughly a third occurring once and the leading ten covering about 20%. This clonotype turned up a few times. Its matching antigen is unknown. Germline loops: CDR1 SEHNR, CDR2 FQNEAQ (reference sequence). The ends were cut back, 0 bases at V and 4 bases at J, with 12 bases in the middle. The CDR3 totals 15 residues. V gene TRBV7-9 combines with J gene TRBJ2-5; D call uncertain. Sequencing used cultured PBMCs, obtained from culture after CMV antigen stimulation. The source is a human donor in good health (CMV status not recorded). Some clones in this sample may be carry-over from other donors' samples. The CDR3 DNA follows: TGTGCCAGCAGCTTAGCCCCACGAGCTACAGAGACCCAGTACTTC. It is translated as CASSLAPRATETQYF.